Shown below are 11 T cell receptor beta chains from a single sample sequenced in a study of OX40 agonist ivuxolimab in advanced cancers. Using immunoSEQ multiplex PCR, the repertoire was profiled, and TCRdb retains in-frame clones only, with some absent. The sample lists about 83,000 clones, approximately 84% occurring once. The sequenced sample was CD4+ or CD8+ T cells sorted from blood, obtained in a trial of the OX40 agonist ivuxolimab. Receptor source: an adult with an advanced solid tumor such as melanoma, head and neck, liver or kidney cancer.

This clone has more than one count but fewer than ten. This chain uses TRBV4-2 with TRBJ2-1; TRBD1 aligns across 11 bases. J was trimmed by 8 bases and V by 3 bases; bases with no gene match: 6. From germline, CDR1 is LGHNA and CDR2 YNFKEQ. The CDR3 loop spans 15 amino acids. This CDR3 is CASSHHGQGADEQFF. CDR3 in DNA: TGTGCCAGCAGCCACCACGGACAGGGGGCAGATGAGCAGTTCTTC.

V usage is TRBV6-6 and J usage is TRBJ2-1; D ambiguous. Per germline, CDR1 MNHNY and CDR2 SVGAGI (reference sequence). This CDR3 is 14 amino acids long. The V end lost 4 bases, the J end lost 0 bases, and 7 bases lay between the germline ends. The CDR3 here is CASSWGSSYNEQFF. CDR3 sequence (DNA): TGTGCCAGCAGTTGGGGTAGCTCCTACAATGAGCAGTTCTTC.

This chain links TRBV5-1 with TRBJ1-6; D may be TRBD1 (5 bases). V shed 0 bases and J shed 8 bases, with 12 bases lying between them. This CDR3 is built from 15 residues. The germline V gene encodes CDR1 SGHRS and CDR2 YFSETQ. The CDR3 DNA is TGCGCCAGCAGCTTGGGGGAGGGGACGCATTCACCCCTCCACTTT. Translated: CASSLGEGTHSPLHF.

This clone was counted a single time. J is TRBJ2-3 and V is TRBV7-6, with 10 bases identical to TRBD2. The CDR3 spans 17 residues. Germline-derived CDR1 and CDR2 are SGHVS and FNYEAQ. J was trimmed by 1 base and V by 5 bases; bases with no gene match: 9. CDR3 region: CASSTQAGGRGTDTQYF. In DNA, the CDR3 is TGTGCCAGCAGCACCCAAGCGGGGGGGCGGGGCACAGATACGCAGTATTTT.

The rearrangement links TRBV5-6 to TRBJ2-7; 11 bases are shared with TRBD2. CDR3 length: 17 residues. CDR1 is SGHDT and CDR2 is YYEEEE in the germline V gene. V dropped 2 bases and J dropped 7; count of bases not matched to a gene: 14. The CDR3: CASSLIGLAGRAGEQYF. The CDR3 DNA sequence: TGTGCCAGCAGCTTAATCGGACTAGCGGGCCGAGCCGGGGAGCAGTACTTC.

The chain is built from TRBV11-2 and TRBJ1-5; D uncertain. Trimming took off 1 base at V and 4 bases at J, with 5 bases between the two ends. This CDR3 spans 13 amino acids. Germline loops: CDR1 SGHAT, CDR2 FQNNGV. The CDR3 reads CASSLVPNQPQHF. The CDR3 DNA reads as TGTGCCAGCAGCTTAGTACCGAATCAGCCCCAGCATTTT.

The gene calls are TRBV19 and TRBJ1-6, with D maybe TRBD1 (6 bases). The CDR3 loop spans 13 amino acids. Trimming left V 6 bases short and J 10 bases short, with 13 bases between. Per the germline V gene, CDR1 is LNHDA and CDR2 is SQIVND (reference sequence). The CDR3 reads CASRQTGWSPLHF. The CDR3 DNA is TGTGCCAGTAGACAAACAGGGTGGTCACCCCTCCACTTT.

The chain links TRBV6-4 to TRBJ2-3; TRBD1 aligns across 9 bases. V shed 4 bases and J 1 base; nucleotides not matched to a gene: 0. The germline gives CDR1 MRHNA, CDR2 SNTAGT. The CDR3 runs 14 residues. CDR3 loop: CASSGTGGTDTQYF. In DNA form, the CDR3 reads TGTGCCAGCAGTGGGACAGGGGGCACAGATACGCAGTATTTT.

The chain employs TRBV4-2 and TRBJ2-3; TRBD2 matches at 9 bases. CDR1 and CDR2 from the germline V gene are LGHNA and YNFKEQ. The CDR3 loop spans 18 amino acids. V shed 1 base and J 1 base; nucleotides not matched to a gene: 9. CDR3 region: CASSQVKAGGWGTDTQYF. The CDR3, as DNA: TGTGCCAGCAGCCAAGTAAAAGCGGGGGGCTGGGGCACAGATACGCAGTATTTT.

The chain links TRBV7-9 to TRBJ2-7; 8 positions match TRBD1. The CDR3 spans 14 residues. Germline CDR1 is SEHNR and CDR2 is FQNEAQ (reference sequence). The J segment lost 12 bases and the V segment lost 2 bases, leaving 12 bases of the junction unmatched. The CDR3: CASSLPDRVERSYF. In nucleotides, the CDR3 is TGTGCCAGCAGCTTACCGGACAGGGTAGAACGGTCGTACTTC.

The chain couples TRBV6-4 to TRBJ2-1, with 14 bases aligning to TRBD2. CDR1 and CDR2 from the germline V gene are MRHNA and SNTAGT. V lost 0 bases, J lost 6 bases, and 1 base stayed unmatched. This CDR3 is built from 16 residues. The CDR3 protein is CASSDSTSGRGNEQFF. The CDR3 bases are TGTGCCAGCAGTGACTCGACTAGCGGGAGGGGCAATGAGCAGTTCTTC.